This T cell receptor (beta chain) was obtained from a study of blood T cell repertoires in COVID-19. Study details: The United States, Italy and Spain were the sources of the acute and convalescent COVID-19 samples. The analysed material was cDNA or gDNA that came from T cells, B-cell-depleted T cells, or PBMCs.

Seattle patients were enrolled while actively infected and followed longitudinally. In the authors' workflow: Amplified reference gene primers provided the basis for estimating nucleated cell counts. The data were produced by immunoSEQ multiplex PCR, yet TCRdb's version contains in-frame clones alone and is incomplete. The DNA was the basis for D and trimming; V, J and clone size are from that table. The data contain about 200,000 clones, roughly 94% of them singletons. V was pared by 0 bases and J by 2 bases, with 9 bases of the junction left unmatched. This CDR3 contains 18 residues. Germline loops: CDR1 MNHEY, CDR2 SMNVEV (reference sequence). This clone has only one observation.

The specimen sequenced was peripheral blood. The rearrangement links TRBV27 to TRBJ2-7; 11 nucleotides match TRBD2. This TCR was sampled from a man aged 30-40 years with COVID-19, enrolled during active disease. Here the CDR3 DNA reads TGTGCCAGCAGTTTATCCCTCCTAGCGGGGGGACCCGCCTACGAGCAGTACTTC. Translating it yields CASSLSLLAGGPAYEQYF.